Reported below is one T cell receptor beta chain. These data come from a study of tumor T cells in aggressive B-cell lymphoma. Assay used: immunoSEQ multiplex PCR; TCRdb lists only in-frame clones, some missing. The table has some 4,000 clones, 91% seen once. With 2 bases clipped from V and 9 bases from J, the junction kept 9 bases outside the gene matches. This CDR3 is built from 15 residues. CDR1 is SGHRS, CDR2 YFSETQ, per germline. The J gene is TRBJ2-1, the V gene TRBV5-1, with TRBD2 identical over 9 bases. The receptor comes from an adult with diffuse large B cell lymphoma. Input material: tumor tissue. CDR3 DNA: TGCGCCAGCAGCTTCATGGTAGCGGGAGTCAGTGAGCAGTTCTTC. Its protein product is CASSFMVAGVSEQFF. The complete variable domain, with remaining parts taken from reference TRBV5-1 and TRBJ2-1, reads KAGVTQTPRYLIKTRGQQVTLSCSPISGHRSVSWYQQTPGQGLQFLFEYFSETQRNKGNFPGRFSGRQFSNSRSEMNVSTLELGDSALYLCASSFMVAGVSEQFFGPGTRLTVL.